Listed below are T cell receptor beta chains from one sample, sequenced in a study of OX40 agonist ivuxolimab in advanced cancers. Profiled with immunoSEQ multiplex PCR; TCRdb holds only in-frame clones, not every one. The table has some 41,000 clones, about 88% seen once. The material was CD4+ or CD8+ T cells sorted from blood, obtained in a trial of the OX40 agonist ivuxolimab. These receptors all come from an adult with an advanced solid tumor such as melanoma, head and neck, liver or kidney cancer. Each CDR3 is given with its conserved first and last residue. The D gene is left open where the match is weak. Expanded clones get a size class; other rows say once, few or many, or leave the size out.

CDR3aa: CASSLDTILYEQYF; CDR3nt: TGCGCCAGCAGCCTTGACACTATACTCTACGAGCAGTACTTC; abundance: .; j_gene: TRBJ2-7; d_gene: .; v_gene: TRBV5-1
CDR3aa: CASSVAPDPKTGEQYF; CDR3nt: TGTGCCAGCAGCGTAGCCCCCGACCCCAAGACGGGCGAGCAGTACTTC; abundance: .; j_gene: TRBJ2-7; d_gene: .; v_gene: TRBV9
CDR3aa: CASSPQGQGFYGNTEAFF; CDR3nt: TGTGCCAGCTCACCGCAGGGACAGGGATTTTACGGGAACACTGAAGCTTTCTTT; abundance: .; j_gene: TRBJ1-1; d_gene: TRBD1; v_gene: TRBV18
CDR3aa: CASSFTGGRSPLHF; CDR3nt: TGTGCCAGCAGTTTTACAGGGGGTCGATCACCCCTCCACTTT; abundance: few; j_gene: TRBJ1-6; d_gene: TRBD1; v_gene: TRBV28
CDR3aa: CASSAPGGTEAFF; CDR3nt: TGTGCCAGCAGCGCTCCAGGGGGCACTGAAGCTTTCTTT; abundance: .; j_gene: TRBJ1-1; d_gene: TRBD1; v_gene: TRBV7-9
CDR3aa: CAWRGLAGDDEQFF; CDR3nt: TGTGCCTGGAGGGGTCTGGCAGGCGACGATGAGCAGTTCTTC; abundance: .; j_gene: TRBJ2-1; d_gene: .; v_gene: TRBV30
CDR3aa: CASRNSGNTIYF; CDR3nt: TGTGCCAGTAGGAACTCTGGAAACACCATATATTTT; abundance: .; j_gene: TRBJ1-3; d_gene: .; v_gene: TRBV27
CDR3aa: CASSTSGTGLGQPQHF; CDR3nt: TGTGCCAGCAGCACATCCGGGACAGGGCTGGGGCAGCCCCAGCATTTT; abundance: .; j_gene: TRBJ1-5; d_gene: TRBD1; v_gene: TRBV5-6
CDR3aa: CASSLVGGPTYEQYF; CDR3nt: TGCGCCAGCAGCTTGGTGGGGGGCCCCACCTACGAGCAGTACTTC; abundance: .; j_gene: TRBJ2-7; d_gene: .; v_gene: TRBV5-1
CDR3aa: CASSSDTAAYEQYF; CDR3nt: TGTGCCAGCAGCTCCGACACCGCGGCCTACGAGCAGTACTTC; abundance: .; j_gene: TRBJ2-7; d_gene: .; v_gene: TRBV7-2
CDR3aa: CAGGFREKGSPLHF; CDR3nt: TGTGCCGGCGGGTTCCGGGAAAAAGGTTCACCCCTCCACTTT; abundance: .; j_gene: TRBJ1-6; d_gene: .; v_gene: TRBV30
CDR3aa: CASSSGTGGYATNEKLFF; CDR3nt: TGCGCCAGCAGCTCTGGGACAGGGGGCTATGCAACTAATGAAAAACTGTTTTTT; abundance: once; j_gene: TRBJ1-4; d_gene: TRBD1; v_gene: TRBV5-1
CDR3aa: CASSQDNRRNEKLFF; CDR3nt: TGCGCCAGCAGCCAAGACAACCGCCGGAATGAAAAACTGTTTTTT; abundance: .; j_gene: TRBJ1-4; d_gene: .; v_gene: TRBV4-3
CDR3aa: CASSQVGTRTDTQYF; CDR3nt: TGTGCCAGCAGCCAAGTTGGGACACGCACAGATACGCAGTATTTT; abundance: .; j_gene: TRBJ2-3; d_gene: .; v_gene: TRBV11-2
CDR3aa: CASSRGGERSSYNSPLHF; CDR3nt: TGTGCCAGTAGTCGCGGGGGAGAGAGGAGCTCCTATAATTCACCCCTCCACTTT; abundance: .; j_gene: TRBJ1-6; d_gene: .; v_gene: TRBV19
CDR3aa: CASSAVRGEKAYEQYF; CDR3nt: TGTGCCAGCAGCGCCGTAAGGGGTGAAAAAGCCTACGAGCAGTACTTC; abundance: few; j_gene: TRBJ2-7; d_gene: .; v_gene: TRBV27
CDR3aa: CASSELRGTYTEAFF; CDR3nt: TGCGCCAGCAGCGAGTTGAGGGGCACGTACACTGAAGCTTTCTTT; abundance: .; j_gene: TRBJ1-1; d_gene: .; v_gene: TRBV5-1
CDR3aa: CASSEAGHGETQYF; CDR3nt: TGTGCCAGCAGTGAAGCGGGACACGGAGAGACCCAGTACTTC; abundance: .; j_gene: TRBJ2-5; d_gene: .; v_gene: TRBV2
CDR3aa: CASSIQGSMNTEAFF; CDR3nt: TGTGCCAGCAGCATCCAGGGTTCCATGAACACTGAAGCTTTCTTT; abundance: .; j_gene: TRBJ1-1; d_gene: .; v_gene: TRBV11-2
CDR3aa: CASSPGQGAYEQYF; CDR3nt: TGTGCCAGCAGCCCAGGACAGGGGGCCTACGAGCAGTACTTC; abundance: .; j_gene: TRBJ2-7; d_gene: TRBD1; v_gene: TRBV5-4
CDR3aa: CASSSGYTYTEAFF; CDR3nt: TGCGCCAGCAGCTCAGGGTACACCTACACTGAAGCTTTCTTT; abundance: .; j_gene: TRBJ1-1; d_gene: .; v_gene: TRBV5-1
CDR3aa: CASTPGQGTWGYTF; CDR3nt: TGTGCCAGCACTCCGGGACAGGGCACGTGGGGCTACACCTTC; abundance: .; j_gene: TRBJ1-2; d_gene: TRBD1; v_gene: TRBV11-2
CDR3aa: CASSLAAGGAEEAFF; CDR3nt: TGTGCCAGCAGCTTAGCTGCTGGAGGGGCTGAGGAAGCTTTCTTT; abundance: .; j_gene: TRBJ1-1; d_gene: .; v_gene: TRBV7-9
CDR3aa: CASSQRWDQPQHF; CDR3nt: TGTGCCAGCAGCCAAAGGTGGGATCAGCCCCAGCATTTT; abundance: .; j_gene: TRBJ1-5; d_gene: .; v_gene: TRBV7-3
CDR3aa: CASSPRTEREGEKLFF; CDR3nt: TGTGCCAGCAGCCCAAGGACAGAGAGGGAAGGTGAAAAACTGTTTTTT; abundance: once; j_gene: TRBJ1-4; d_gene: .; v_gene: TRBV7-2
CDR3aa: CASSLAGFVGTEAFF; CDR3nt: TGTGCCAGCAGCTTGGCGGGCTTTGTGGGAACTGAAGCTTTCTTT; abundance: .; j_gene: TRBJ1-1; d_gene: .; v_gene: TRBV4-2
CDR3aa: CASSQERRDEQFF; CDR3nt: TGTGCCAGCAGCCAAGAGCGGCGGGATGAGCAGTTCTTC; abundance: .; j_gene: TRBJ2-1; d_gene: .; v_gene: TRBV4-2
CDR3aa: CASSVGQGSETQYF; CDR3nt: TGTGCCAGCAGTGTGGGACAGGGATCGGAGACCCAGTACTTC; abundance: .; j_gene: TRBJ2-5; d_gene: TRBD1; v_gene: TRBV2
CDR3aa: CASSLTAPMGTATEAFF; CDR3nt: TGTGCCAGCAGCTTAACGGCACCCATGGGAACGGCCACTGAAGCTTTCTTT; abundance: .; j_gene: TRBJ1-1; d_gene: .; v_gene: TRBV7-6
CDR3aa: CASSQGVGAGSYYGYTF; CDR3nt: TGTGCCAGCAGCCAGGGGGTCGGGGCTGGGAGTTACTATGGCTACACCTTC; abundance: .; j_gene: TRBJ1-2; d_gene: .; v_gene: TRBV4-2
CDR3aa: CASTLGRGETQYF; CDR3nt: TGTGCCAGCACCCTCGGACGCGGGGAGACCCAGTACTTC; abundance: .; j_gene: TRBJ2-5; d_gene: .; v_gene: TRBV5-4
CDR3aa: CASIPRGESDREKLFF; CDR3nt: TGTGCCAGTATTCCACGGGGGGAAAGTGACCGTGAAAAACTGTTTTTT; abundance: .; j_gene: TRBJ1-4; d_gene: .; v_gene: TRBV19
CDR3aa: CASSLMKAEKLFF; CDR3nt: TGTGCCAGCAGTTTAATGAAGGCTGAAAAACTGTTTTTT; abundance: .; j_gene: TRBJ1-4; d_gene: .; v_gene: TRBV27
CDR3aa: CASSYSGGRTSYEQYF; CDR3nt: TGTGCCAGCAGTTACTCAGGGGGGAGGACATCCTACGAGCAGTACTTC; abundance: .; j_gene: TRBJ2-7; d_gene: .; v_gene: TRBV6-5
CDR3aa: CASSVASGELFF; CDR3nt: TGTGCCAGCAGCGTAGCCAGCGGGGAGCTGTTTTTT; abundance: .; j_gene: TRBJ2-2; d_gene: .; v_gene: TRBV9
CDR3aa: CASSFSHRENTGELFF; CDR3nt: TGCGCCAGCAGCTTTTCCCACAGGGAGAACACCGGGGAGCTGTTTTTT; abundance: .; j_gene: TRBJ2-2; d_gene: .; v_gene: TRBV5-1
CDR3aa: CASSVTFSGELFF; CDR3nt: TGTGCCAGCAGTGTGACTTTCTCCGGGGAGCTGTTTTTT; abundance: .; j_gene: TRBJ2-2; d_gene: .; v_gene: TRBV6-5
CDR3aa: CASSSLAGGPRETQYF; CDR3nt: TGTGCCAGCAGCTCTTTAGCGGGGGGGCCGCGGGAGACCCAGTACTTC; abundance: .; j_gene: TRBJ2-5; d_gene: TRBD2; v_gene: TRBV7-2
CDR3aa: CASSLGSTSADEQFF; CDR3nt: TGCGCCAGCAGCTTGGGGTCCACTAGCGCAGATGAGCAGTTCTTC; abundance: .; j_gene: TRBJ2-1; d_gene: TRBD2; v_gene: TRBV5-1
CDR3aa: CASRGRNEQFF; CDR3nt: TGTGCCAGCAGGGGTCGCAATGAGCAGTTCTTC; abundance: once; j_gene: TRBJ2-1; d_gene: .; v_gene: TRBV6-5
CDR3aa: CASKRTGSYNEQFF; CDR3nt: TGCGCCAGCAAGAGGACAGGTAGTTACAATGAGCAGTTCTTC; abundance: .; j_gene: TRBJ2-1; d_gene: TRBD1; v_gene: TRBV4-1
CDR3aa: CASRGTSSTGNTIYF; CDR3nt: TGTGCCAGCAGGGGGACCTCTTCCACTGGAAACACCATATATTTT; abundance: .; j_gene: TRBJ1-3; d_gene: .; v_gene: TRBV2
CDR3aa: CASSAGTLTHQETQYF; CDR3nt: TGTGCCAGCAGCGCCGGGACACTTACACATCAAGAGACCCAGTACTTC; abundance: .; j_gene: TRBJ2-5; d_gene: .; v_gene: TRBV9
CDR3aa: CASSVDRGGVGETQYF; CDR3nt: TGTGCCAGCAGTGTCGACAGGGGGGGGGTCGGAGAGACCCAGTACTTC; abundance: .; j_gene: TRBJ2-5; d_gene: TRBD1; v_gene: TRBV2
CDR3aa: CASLLYWEGARSNSPLHF; CDR3nt: TGTGCCAGCCTCCTCTATTGGGAGGGGGCAAGAAGTAATTCACCCCTCCACTTT; abundance: .; j_gene: TRBJ1-6; d_gene: TRBD1; v_gene: TRBV9
CDR3aa: CASSTGGHLRGNTEAFF; CDR3nt: TGTGCCAGTAGTACCGGGGGACACCTGAGGGGGAACACTGAAGCTTTCTTT; abundance: .; j_gene: TRBJ1-1; d_gene: .; v_gene: TRBV19